The 18 T cell receptor beta chains given below trace back to one sample, sequenced in a study of blood T cells in healthy people across ages. A second PCR, run for roughly 6 to 11 cycles, used a sample-barcoded 5' primer plus a J-beta primer mix. TCRdb used MiXCR to reprocess the 5' RACE reads, holding one entry per CDR3 protein. The table records roughly 1,000,000 distinct CDR3 sequences, roughly 24% of them present only once. These records were also assigned to another study, of T cells of mothers and their children.

Sequencing was done on a sample of blood. The receptors derive from a girl aged 2 to 10 in good health.

This chain connects TRBV20-1 to TRBJ2-7; no reliable D call. V was clipped by 6 bases and J by 0 bases, with 18 bases between them. Germline V gives CDR1 DFQATT, CDR2 SNEGSKA (reference sequence). This CDR3 has 15 amino acids. The CDR3 spells CSAQRRGLSSYEQYF. DNA of the CDR3: TGCAGTGCCCAGCGTCGCGGTCTTAGCTCCTACGAGCAGTACTTC.

A few counts support this clonotype. The chain uses TRBV12-3 or TRBV12-4 and TRBJ1-1; D is ambiguous. This CDR3 has 14 residues. The V gene lost 5 bases and the J gene lost 1 base, with 11 bases spanning the gap. The CDR3 sequence: CASSTLQRNTEAFF. The CDR3 DNA reads TGTGCCAGCAGTACCCTACAGAGGAACACTGAAGCTTTCTTT.

The chain links TRBV11-2 to TRBJ1-1, with a weak D call TRBD1 (6 bases). The CDR3 is 14 residues long. V was clipped by 5 bases and J by 3 bases, with 13 bases between them. Germline CDR1 reads SGHAT; CDR2 reads FQNNGV. The CDR3 spells CASSPRGQDTEAFF. The CDR3, as DNA: TGTGCCAGCAGCCCCAGGGGTCAGGACACTGAAGCTTTCTTT.

The gene calls are TRBV28 and TRBJ2-3; a possible D gene is TRBD2 (9 bases). The V end lost 6 bases, the J end lost 5 bases, and 30 bases lay between the germline ends. The CDR3 totals 19 residues. The V gene's germline CDR1 is MDHEN and CDR2 SYDVKM. The CDR3 spells CASRLTLNRGASGVDTQYF. CDR3 coding DNA: TGTGCCAGCAGACTAACTCTGAACAGGGGGGCTAGCGGGGTAGATACGCAGTATTTT.

This clonotype was counted a few times. V is TRBV7-9 and J is TRBJ1-4; TRBD1 is a possible D gene (6 bases). The length of the CDR3 is 18 residues. Germline values: CDR1 SEHNR, CDR2 FQNEAQ (reference sequence). Trimming took off 6 bases at V and 4 bases at J, with 24 bases between the two ends. CDR3 loop: CASSLGGAFGGLNEKLFF. The DNA for the CDR3 is TGTGCCAGCAGTCTAGGGGGAGCCTTTGGAGGCCTTAATGAAAAACTGTTTTTT.

This clonotype was counted a few times. The gene calls are TRBV6-2 or TRBV6-3 and TRBJ2-1; tentatively, D is TRBD1 or TRBD2 (5 bases each). The J call is in doubt because the DNA end fits TRBJ2-7 better. Germline CDR1 reads MNHEY; CDR2 reads SVGEGT. CDR3 length: 11 amino acids. The DNA for the CDR3 is TGTGCCAGCAGTCGGGACGACGAGCAGTACTTC. This translates into CASSRDDEQYF.

The table lists this clonotype with a few counts. The chain has TRBV7-3 and TRBJ2-5; 7 positions agree with TRBD2. The J call may be incorrect, as the DNA end agrees better with TRBJ2-1. The CDR3 contains 16 residues. Per germline, CDR1 SGHTA and CDR2 FQGTGA. The CDR3 DNA is TGTGCCAGCAGCTTAATTGGACCCGGGGGGTGGAATGAGCAGTTCTTC. Its protein is CASSLIGPGGWNEQFF.

This clonotype was counted a few times. This chain joins TRBV20-1 and TRBJ2-7, with D perhaps TRBD2 (6 bases). CDR3 length: 14 residues. Germline V lookup: CDR1 DFQATT, CDR2 SNEGSKA (reference sequence). V was trimmed by 4 bases and J by 3 bases, leaving 16 bases between them. CDR3 coding DNA: TGCAGTGCTAAGTTGGAGGGGATCGACTACGAGCAGTACTTC. This codes for CSAKLEGIDYEQYF.

This clonotype has just a few counts. This chain joins TRBV19 and TRBJ1-1; D may be TRBD1 (5 bases). Germline V gene data show CDR1 as LNHDA and CDR2 as SQIVND (reference sequence). V was pared by 5 bases and J by 3 bases, with 10 bases between. The CDR3 contains 13 residues. CDR3: CASSPGTYTEAFF. CDR3 DNA: TGTGCCAGTAGTCCCGGGACTTACACTGAAGCTTTCTTT. Combining the CDR3 with reference TRBV19 and TRBJ1-1 gives the whole variable domain DGGITQSPKYLFRKEGQNVTLSCEQNLNHDAMYWYRQDPGQGLRLIYYSQIVNDFQKGDIAEGYSVSREKKESFPLTVTSAQKNPTAFYLCASSPGTYTEAFFGQGTRLTVV.

The chain joins TRBV10-3 to TRBJ2-4; D not certain. The V gene lost 8 bases and the J gene lost 6 bases, with 8 bases spanning the gap. This CDR3 comprises 11 residues. The germline V gene encodes CDR1 ENHRY and CDR2 SYGVKD. In nucleotides, the CDR3 is TGTGCCATCGGTCCGGGAAACATTCAGTACTTC. This encodes CAIGPGNIQYF.

The rearrangement links TRBV2 to TRBJ1-5, with a weak D call TRBD1 (5 bases). The CDR3 extends over 15 amino acids. Trimming removed 4 bases from V and 6 bases from J, with 16 bases in between. CDR1 and CDR2 from the germline V gene are SNHLY and FYNNEI. The CDR3 bases are TGTGCCAGCAGTGTAAGAGGGGCGGATAGTCAGCCCCAGCATTTT. Translated, it gives CASSVRGADSQPQHF.

V usage is TRBV2 and J usage is TRBJ2-2; 8 bases are shared with TRBD1. The CDR3 length is 15 residues. The junction had 2 bases not matched to a gene; V was cut back by 4 bases and J by 1 base. The germline V gene has CDR1 SNHLY and CDR2 FYNNEI. The CDR3 here is CASSGTGRNTGELFF. In nucleotides, the CDR3 is TGTGCCAGCAGTGGGACAGGGAGGAACACCGGGGAGCTGTTTTTT.

In this sample, this clonotype turned up a few times. The chain joins TRBV7-9 to TRBJ2-1, with D maybe TRBD2 (7 bases). TRBJ2-5 explains the end of the DNA better; the J call may be wrong. Looked up from germline, CDR1 is SEHNR and CDR2 is FQNEAQ (reference sequence). This CDR3 has 15 residues. CDR3 loop: CASKTRGAVVETQYF. The DNA of the CDR3 is TGTGCCAGCAAGACACGGGGGGCGGTGGTAGAGACCCAGTACTTC.

The table lists this clonotype with a few counts. The chain recombines TRBV6-5 with TRBJ2-1; D may be TRBD2 (5 bases). V lost 0 bases, J lost 10 bases, and 19 bases lay in between. The CDR3 runs 16 residues. From germline, CDR1 is MNHEY and CDR2 SVGAGI. CDR3 nucleotide sequence: TGTGCCAGCAGTTACTCGATGGTGGGGATCGGCGGGGAGCAGTTCTTC. Encoded protein: CASSYSMVGIGGEQFF.

This clonotype was observed many times. The rearrangement uses TRBV28 and TRBJ1-2; a weak D match, TRBD1 (6 bases). CDR3 length: 13 residues. Trimming took 2 bases from V and 6 from J, leaving 10 bases between them. Germline-derived CDR1 and CDR2 are MDHEN and SYDVKM. CDR3 DNA: TGTGCCAGCAGTTTAGGGCAGGGGAATGGCTACACCTTC. Translated: CASSLGQGNGYTF.

The chain has TRBV6-5 and TRBJ2-5, with D perhaps TRBD2 (5 bases). From germline, CDR1 is MNHEY and CDR2 SVGAGI. V gave up 4 bases and J gave up 1 base, with 13 bases separating them. The CDR3 has 15 residues. The DNA of the CDR3 is TGTGCCAGCAGTTTATGGGAAGGGAGCCAAGAGACCCAGTACTTC. It encodes CASSLWEGSQETQYF.

The chain joins TRBV4-2 to TRBJ2-3, with TRBD2 matching over 9 bases. The CDR3 is 18 residues long. V lost 0 bases and J lost 0; bases outside the gene matches: 7. CDR1 LGHNA and CDR2 YNFKEQ come from the germline V gene. In nucleotides, the CDR3 is TGTGCCAGCAGCCAAGACTCCGGCGGGAGGGGGAGCACAGATACGCAGTATTTT. Translated, it gives CASSQDSGGRGSTDTQYF.

V usage is TRBV7-8 and J usage is TRBJ2-5, with TRBD2 identical over 15 bases. V shed 4 bases, J shed 5 bases, and the junction held 11 bases outside the gene matches. Germline values: CDR1 SGHVS, CDR2 FQNEAQ. The CDR3 totals 18 residues. The CDR3 protein is CASSSGWTSGGVRETQYF. CDR3 sequence (DNA): TGTGCCAGCAGCTCAGGATGGACTAGCGGGGGGGTTCGGGAGACCCAGTACTTC.